These 25 T cell receptor beta chains were all obtained from the same sample, sequenced in a study of OX40 agonist ivuxolimab in advanced cancers. Method: immunoSEQ multiplex PCR; TCRdb's copy keeps in-frame clones and lacks some. This repertoire shows around 62,000 clones, 84% found once; its top ten account for 1.6%. The sequencing used CD4+ or CD8+ T cells sorted from blood, collected in a trial of the OX40 agonist ivuxolimab. The receptors here all came from an adult with an advanced solid tumor such as melanoma, head and neck, liver or kidney cancer.

The V call is TRBV29-1, the J call TRBJ2-3; TRBD2 matches at 8 bases. Germline V lookup: CDR1 SQVTM, CDR2 ANQGSEA. This CDR3 contains 15 residues. J gave up 5 bases and V 3 bases, and 10 bases lay outside the gene matches. The CDR3 region is CSVEGGLTSGDTQYF. The CDR3 bases are TGCAGCGTTGAGGGCGGACTTACTAGCGGAGATACGCAGTATTTT.

This chain uses TRBV2 with TRBJ2-7; TRBD2 matches at 8 bases. CDR1 and CDR2 from the germline V gene are SNHLY and FYNNEI. V was pared by 6 bases and J by 5 bases, with 6 bases of the junction left unmatched. This CDR3 has 13 residues. In DNA, the CDR3 is TGTGCCAGCAGCGGGACTAGTCAAAACGAGCAGTACTTC. It specifies CASSGTSQNEQYF.

The rearrangement uses TRBV25-1 and TRBJ1-1; D might be TRBD1 (6 bases). V dropped 6 bases and J dropped 3 bases, with 14 bases sitting between them. Germline V gene sequence: CDR1 MGHDK, CDR2 SYGVNS. The CDR3 consists of 14 residues. The CDR3 sequence is CASSIQGKDTEAFF. In DNA, the CDR3 is TGTGCCAGCAGCATTCAGGGGAAGGACACTGAAGCTTTCTTT.

The genes are TRBV28 and TRBJ1-5; D is possibly TRBD1 (5 bases). Germline loops: CDR1 MDHEN, CDR2 SYDVKM. The CDR3 runs 15 residues. Trimming left V 5 bases short and J 2 bases short, with 13 bases between. This chain's CDR3 is CASSPSGGGNQPQHF. The CDR3 DNA reads as TGTGCCAGCAGTCCTTCCGGAGGGGGCAATCAGCCCCAGCATTTT.

V and J are TRBV20-1 and TRBJ1-2; D is undetermined. The V end lost 3 bases, the J end lost 1 base, and 3 bases lay between the germline ends. The CDR3 runs to 11 residues. From germline, CDR1 is DFQATT and CDR2 SNEGSKA (reference sequence). DNA for the CDR3: TGCAGTGCTAGTGATAACTATGGCTACACCTTC. Translated: CSASDNYGYTF.

This clone has just a few counts. The chain joins TRBV7-2 to TRBJ1-2; 8 positions match TRBD1. The CDR3 has 13 residues. Germline V gene lookup returns CDR1 SGHTA and CDR2 FQGNSA. V shed 4 bases and J 8 bases; nucleotides not matched to a gene: 6. Here the CDR3 reads CASSSQGAQGYTF. In nucleotides, the CDR3 is TGTGCCAGCAGCTCGCAGGGGGCTCAAGGCTACACCTTC. Together with reference TRBV7-2 and TRBJ1-2, the CDR3 gives the full variable domain: GAGVSQSPSNKVTEKGKDVELRCDPISGHTALYWYRQSLGQGLEFLIYFQGNSAPDKSGLPSDRFSAERTGGSVSTLTIQRTQQEDSAVYLCASSSQGAQGYTFGSGTRLTVV.

The chain uses TRBV7-2 and TRBJ2-1; no clear D. CDR1 SGHTA and CDR2 FQGNSA come from the germline V gene. V lost 1 base to trimming and J lost 7 bases, with 8 bases between them. This CDR3 spans 13 amino acids. The DNA of the CDR3 is TGTGCCAGCAGCTTAGATATCGGGAATGAGCAGTTCTTC. It yields the protein CASSLDIGNEQFF.

The chain uses TRBV5-1 and TRBJ2-2; D is undetermined. V shed 6 bases and J shed 1 base, with 10 bases lying between them. This CDR3 is 14 amino acids long. The germline V gene has CDR1 SGHRS and CDR2 YFSETQ. In DNA form, the CDR3 reads TGCGCCAGCAATGAGGCTCTGAACACCGGGGAGCTGTTTTTT. Translated: CASNEALNTGELFF.

The CDR3 sequence: CASSVTDYEQYF. CDR3 nucleotide sequence: TGTGCCAGCAGTGTGACAGACTACGAGCAGTACTTC. This chain uses TRBV28 with TRBJ2-7, with a possible D match to TRBD1 (5 bases). The CDR3 spans 12 residues. Germline loops: CDR1 MDHEN, CDR2 SYDVKM. The V and J ends lost 5 bases and 3 bases respectively, with 8 bases between them. Full variable domain (remainder filled in from reference TRBV28 and TRBJ2-7): DVKVTQSSRYLVKRTGEKVFLECVQDMDHENMFWYRQDPGLGLRLIYFSYDVKMKEKGDIPEGYSVSREKKERFSLILESASTNQTSMYLCASSVTDYEQYFGPGTRLTVT.

J is TRBJ2-2 and V is TRBV19; no firm D call. The CDR3 has 15 amino acids. V was trimmed by 5 bases and J by 0 bases, leaving 10 bases between them. The germline CDR1 and CDR2 sequences are LNHDA and SQIVND (reference sequence). The CDR3, as DNA: TGTGCCAGTAGTTACCGGGCCCCGAACACCGGGGAGCTGTTTTTT. Residues: CASSYRAPNTGELFF.

This chain uses TRBV4-3 with TRBJ2-3; TRBD2 aligns across 7 bases. J lost 6 bases, V lost 0 bases, and 12 bases had no gene match. CDR3 length equals 17 residues. CDR1 and CDR2 (germline): LGHNA, YSLEER. DNA of the CDR3: TGCGCCAGCAGCCAAGAAAAGGGAGGGCAGGGCTCGGATACGCAGTATTTT. Protein sequence: CASSQEKGGQGSDTQYF.

The rearrangement joins TRBV14 to TRBJ2-2; D perhaps matches TRBD2 (5 bases). The CDR3 consists of 16 residues. From germline, CDR1 is SGHDN and CDR2 FVKESK. V lost 6 bases and J lost 4, with 18 bases in between. CDR3 sequence: CASSPHLAGITGELFF. In DNA, the CDR3 is TGTGCCAGCAGTCCCCACCTGGCGGGCATCACCGGGGAGCTGTTTTTT.

This clone was recorded once. The genes are TRBV5-6 and TRBJ1-2, with D hard to call. The ends were cut back, 3 bases at V and 3 bases at J, with 18 bases in the middle. This CDR3 region has 16 residues. Germline CDR1 reads SGHDT; CDR2 reads YYEEEE. The CDR3 spells CASSSVIGYAYYGYTF. The DNA of the CDR3 is TGTGCCAGCAGCTCAGTTATCGGGTACGCATACTATGGCTACACCTTC.

The rearrangement uses TRBV6-1 and TRBJ2-7, with 8 bases lining up with TRBD2. In germline, CDR1 is MNHNS, CDR2 SASEGT. With V trimmed by 8 bases and J by 0 bases, 9 bases remained unmatched. The length of the CDR3 is 15 residues. As DNA, the CDR3 is TGTGCCAGCTCCCGGGGCGGGAGGAGCTCCTACGAGCAGTACTTC. Amino acids: CASSRGGRSSYEQYF.

V is TRBV6-6 and J is TRBJ1-2, with a weak D call TRBD1 (5 bases). The CDR3 spans 11 residues. The germline CDR1 and CDR2 sequences are MNHNY and SVGAGI (reference sequence). Trimming left V 5 bases short and J 6 bases short, with 7 bases between. The CDR3 bases are TGTGCCAGCAGTGGCAGGGATGGCTACACCTTC. Amino acid sequence: CASSGRDGYTF.

This chain uses TRBV30 with TRBJ2-1; D is ambiguous. Germline CDR1 is GTSNPN and CDR2 is SVGIG (reference sequence). This CDR3 contains 10 residues. Trimming left V 2 bases short and J 10 bases short, with 6 bases between. The CDR3 DNA follows: TGTGCCTGGAGTCCACCCGAGCAGTTCTTC. It codes for CAWSPPEQFF.

The CDR3 loop is CASSLTPTETQYF. The DNA for the CDR3 is TGTGCCAGCAGTTTAACTCCTACAGAGACCCAGTACTTC. The chain employs TRBV27 and TRBJ2-5; D not resolved. The CDR3 extends over 13 amino acids. The V gene's germline CDR1 is MNHEY and CDR2 SMNVEV (reference sequence). Trimming stripped 2 bases from V and 4 bases from J, with 8 bases between.

The genes are TRBV11-3 and TRBJ2-2; D is uncertain. This CDR3 spans 11 amino acids. V was cut by 6 bases and J by 10 bases, with 9 bases left in between. Germline V CDR1 and CDR2: SGHNT, YENEEA. The CDR3 DNA reads as TGTGCCAGCAGTAATCAGGAGGAGCTGTTTTTT. Protein product: CASSNQEELFF.

V and J are TRBV7-2 and TRBJ2-7; 9 bases fit TRBD2. With V trimmed by 1 base and J by 2 bases, 3 bases remained unmatched. From germline, CDR1 is SGHTA and CDR2 FQGNSA. This CDR3 has 15 residues. This chain's CDR3 is CASSLDPSGAYEQYF. For the CDR3, the DNA is TGTGCCAGCAGCTTAGATCCTAGCGGGGCCTACGAGCAGTACTTC.

This sequence joins TRBV6-1 and TRBJ2-7, with a tentative D call TRBD1 (6 bases). This CDR3 is 13 amino acids long. Germline V gene sequence: CDR1 MNHNS, CDR2 SASEGT. The germline V and J ends were trimmed by 7 bases and 4 bases, with 14 bases remaining between them. CDR3 in amino acids: CASTRDKNYEQYF. CDR3 nucleotides: TGTGCCAGCACCCGGGACAAAAATTACGAGCAGTACTTC.

This chain connects TRBV27 to TRBJ2-7, with 11 bases identical to TRBD2. The CDR3 totals 15 residues. The V segment lost 4 bases and the J segment 4 bases; nucleotides outside the gene matches: 6. The V gene's germline CDR1 is MNHEY and CDR2 SMNVEV (reference sequence). Here the CDR3 DNA reads TGTGCCAGCAGTTCTCTGGGACTAGCGGCATACGAGCAGTACTTC. This gives the protein CASSSLGLAAYEQYF.

The V and J genes are TRBV19 and TRBJ1-4, with no clear D. The germline CDR1 and CDR2 sequences are LNHDA and SQIVND (reference sequence). The CDR3 runs 14 residues. V shed 3 bases and J shed 0 bases, with 5 bases lying between them. CDR3 sequence: CASSMGPTNEKLFF. In DNA, the CDR3 is TGTGCCAGTAGTATGGGTCCAACTAATGAAAAACTGTTTTTT. Supplemented by reference TRBV19 and TRBJ1-4, the full variable domain reads DGGITQSPKYLFRKEGQNVTLSCEQNLNHDAMYWYRQDPGQGLRLIYYSQIVNDFQKGDIAEGYSVSREKKESFPLTVTSAQKNPTAFYLCASSMGPTNEKLFFGSGTQLSVL.

The chain recombines TRBV2 with TRBJ1-4, with D unclear. The V end lost 6 bases, the J end lost 3 bases, and 8 bases lay between the germline ends. In germline, CDR1 is SNHLY, CDR2 FYNNEI. This CDR3 has 13 amino acids. CDR3 sequence: CASRWSPNEKLFF. The CDR3 DNA reads TGTGCCAGCAGATGGAGCCCTAATGAAAAACTGTTTTTT.

The V gene is TRBV5-1, the J gene TRBJ2-7; 7 positions match TRBD1. Germline CDR1 is SGHRS and CDR2 is YFSETQ. The CDR3 sequence is 15 residues long. After removal of 0 bases from V and 6 bases from J, the junction contained 9 bases not matched to a gene. This CDR3 is CASSLVRQGEGEQYF. In nucleotides, the CDR3 is TGCGCCAGCAGCTTGGTTAGGCAGGGGGAAGGCGAGCAGTACTTC.

The sample holds a few counts of this clone. The chain is built from TRBV2 and TRBJ1-1; D remains unclear. Per germline, CDR1 SNHLY and CDR2 FYNNEI. Between the trimmed V and J ends, which lost 4 bases and 11 bases, there was a span of 11 bases. This CDR3 spans 11 amino acids. CDR3 sequence reads: CASSVDKRAFF. In DNA, the CDR3 is TGTGCCAGCAGTGTAGACAAACGGGCTTTCTTT.